This T cell receptor (beta chain) came from a study of read filtering for tumor transcriptome and immune sequencing. The library was built from roughly 400 ng RNA with molecular barcoded adaptors for alpha/delta and beta/gamma chains. TCRdb used MiXCR to reprocess the reads, holding one entry per CDR3 protein. The table has about 40,000 distinct CDR3 sequences, about an eighth seen once. The CDR3 extends over 18 amino acids. Unmatched junction bases numbered 9, after V lost 0 bases and J lost 4 bases. Germline assignment: CDR1 LGHNA and CDR2 YNFKEQ. This clonotype was seen many times. This clonotype originated in a donor aged 40 or older with multiple myeloma. The V call is TRBV4-2, the J call TRBJ1-6, with TRBD1 matching over 7 bases. The material sequenced was a population of CD138-negative cells sorted from bone marrow. As DNA, the CDR3 is TGTGCCAGCAGCCAAGATCAGACAGGGACGAGGTATAATTCACCCCTCCACTTT. This sequence encodes CASSQDQTGTRYNSPLHF.